This T cell receptor beta chain appears in the sequencing data of a study of T cell responses to AZD1222 COVID-19 vaccine. The study, taken as a whole, reports: Epitopes outside B.1.351 and B.1.1.7 mutated regions reportedly drew nearly half of spike TCRs. The sample set comprised mostly white British donors with more females, and clonal diversity was possibly underestimated.

Comment on this clone: Its cognate antigen is unknown.

The data were produced by immunoSEQ multiplex PCR, yet TCRdb's version contains in-frame clones alone and is incomplete. The sample has about 150,000 clones; approximately 90% are singletons. The ends lost 1 base at V and 10 bases at J; junction bases unmatched: 7. Germline CDR1 and CDR2: LNHDA and SQIVND (reference sequence). The CDR3 runs 14 residues. This sequence joins TRBV19 and TRBJ1-5; 7 nucleotides align to TRBD1. The specimen was peripheral blood, collected on day 0 of AZD1222 vaccination. The sequence came from an adult in good health. CDR3 bases: TGTGCCAGTAGTATAGTATCGGACAGGCAACCCCAGCATTTT. Translation: CASSIVSDRQPQHF. The full variable domain, its missing parts supplied by reference TRBV19 and TRBJ1-5, is DGGITQSPKYLFRKEGQNVTLSCEQNLNHDAMYWYRQDPGQGLRLIYYSQIVNDFQKGDIAEGYSVSREKKESFPLTVTSAQKNPTAFYLCASSIVSDRQPQHFGDGTRLSIL.